These 5 T cell receptor beta chains share one sample of origin, sequenced in a study of CD4 T cells in relation to SARS-CoV-2 and coronaviruses. TCRdb's copy holds only in-frame clones and misses some; the assay was immunoSEQ multiplex PCR. This table has roughly 71,000 clones, around 87% appearing once. CD4+ T cells from unexposed donors were obtained before the COVID-19 pandemic (2011-2018). Input material: memory CD4+ T cells from PBMCs. These receptors all come from a human donor in good health.

The CDR3 coding sequence is TGTGCCAGCAGCTTAGCGCCAGGAACCAGATTGCTGGGGGCCAACGTCCTGACTTTC. It translates to CASSLAPGTRLLGANVLTF. The chain uses TRBV7-2 and TRBJ2-6; D gene unclear. Germline CDR1 is SGHTA and CDR2 is FQGNSA. The CDR3 loop spans 19 amino acids. Trimming cost V 0 bases and J 4 bases, with 19 bases left between them.

This clone showed up just a few times. The chain combines TRBV10-2 with TRBJ2-7, with D hard to call. CDR3 length: 15 amino acids. The V gene's germline CDR1 is WSHSY and CDR2 SAAADI. V lost 4 bases and J 0 bases, leaving 13 bases between the germline ends. For the CDR3, the DNA is TGCGCCAGCAGTGGAGGCCCCCCTAGCTCCTACGAGCAGTACTTC. It specifies CASSGGPPSSYEQYF.

The chain employs TRBV6-5 and TRBJ1-3, with 9 bases that match TRBD1. There are 15 residues in the CDR3. The germline gives CDR1 MNHEY, CDR2 SVGAGI. Trimming cost V 5 bases and J 6 bases; bases outside gene matches: 8. CDR3 in amino acids: CASSRDRAGSNTIYF. The CDR3 DNA follows: TGTGCCAGCAGTCGGGACAGGGCAGGCTCAAACACCATATATTTT.

The gene calls are TRBV12-3 or TRBV12-4 and TRBJ1-1; no reliable D call. With 3 bases removed from V and 1 base from J, the gap between germline ends came to 6 bases. This CDR3 has 13 amino acids. The DNA for the CDR3 is TGTGCCAGCAGTTTCGGAGGGAACACTGAAGCTTTCTTT. This gives the protein CASSFGGNTEAFF.

The J gene is TRBJ2-1, the V gene TRBV27; TRBD2 is a possible D gene (5 bases). The CDR3 is made up of 16 amino acids. The V end lost 2 bases, the J end lost 5 bases, and 16 bases lay between the germline ends. The germline V gene has CDR1 MNHEY and CDR2 SMNVEV (reference sequence). Written as DNA, the CDR3 is TGTGCCAGCAGTTTAAGGTCGAGCGGTATAGACAATGAGCAGTTCTTC. Its translation: CASSLRSSGIDNEQFF.